This TCR beta chain was sequenced for a study of Ad26.COV2.S vaccination and SARS-CoV-2 variants. Libraries were prepared by immunoSEQ multiplex PCR; TCRdb keeps only in-frame clonotypes and omits some of them. The table shows about 400,000 clones, with 75% to 90% occurring only once. Note on this clone: Its antigen is as yet unknown.

Stated treatment: over 15 received Ad26.COV2.S at low or high dose, single or two shots; roughly five received placebo; per-sample allocation not given. The samples date from day 63 after the first vaccine or placebo injection. Based in Boston, the donor was an adult of 18-55 years. The study used a vaccine consisting of an Ad26 vector that expressed Wuhan-strain SARS-CoV-2 spike. The J segment lost 0 bases and the V segment lost 0 bases, leaving 8 bases of the junction unmatched. This CDR3 has 18 amino acids. Germline V gene data show CDR1 as MGHRA and CDR2 as YSYEKL. Study-wide points: Participants given vaccine showed non-spike TCR breadth similar to that of placebo recipients. Substantial response breadth was reportedly seen for spike-specific CD8+ and CD4+ T cells after vaccination.

This rearrangement joins TRBV4-1 to TRBJ1-1, with 9 bases that match TRBD1. The TCR was taken from a person aged 18-65 years who received the Ad26.COV2.S COVID-19 vaccine or a placebo. This specimen was peripheral blood, taken in a trial of Ad26.COV2.S vaccine versus placebo. The CDR3 coding sequence is TGCGCCAGCAGCCAAGAAGGAGGGACAGGGCGATTGAACACTGAAGCTTTCTTT. Its translation: CASSQEGGTGRLNTEAFF.